Listed below are T cell receptor beta chains from one sample, sequenced in a study of Graves' ophthalmopathy and Graves' hyperthyroidism. MiXCR, applied by TCRdb to the multiplex PCR reads, yields one record per CDR3 protein. The sample yields 1 million to 1.3 million distinct CDR3 sequences, about two fifths seen once. Sequencing input: peripheral blood or thyroid tissue (not recorded which). The receptors come from an adult man with Graves' hyperthyroidism. CDR3s include the opening cysteine and the closing phenylalanine or tryptophan. The D gene is left open where the match is weak. Rows give clone size only sometimes, using once, few, many, or a class for an expanded clone.

j_call: TRBJ1-1
clone_size: .
d_call: .
v_call: TRBV6-4
cdr3_nt: TGTGCCAGCAGTGTCGAACGAGACACTGAAGCTTTCTTT
cdr3_aa: CASSVERDTEAFF

j_call: TRBJ2-7
clone_size: many
d_call: .
v_call: TRBV27
cdr3_nt: TGTGCCAGCAGCCGTCCGGGACCCTACGAGCAGTACTTC
cdr3_aa: CASSRPGPYEQYF

j_call: TRBJ2-7
clone_size: .
d_call: TRBD1
v_call: TRBV5-4
cdr3_nt: TGTGCCAGCAGCCCCCGTACCGGGACAGGGTATTACGAGCAGTACTTC
cdr3_aa: CASSPRTGTGYYEQYF

j_call: TRBJ2-5
clone_size: few
d_call: .
v_call: TRBV20-1
cdr3_nt: TGCAGTGCTAGTCAAGGATTCCAAGAGACCCAGTACTTC
cdr3_aa: CSASQGFQETQYF

j_call: TRBJ1-2
clone_size: few
d_call: TRBD1
v_call: TRBV4-1
cdr3_nt: TGCGCCAGCAGCCAAGCCCCTTGGGACAGGTCTAACTATGGCTACACCTTC
cdr3_aa: CASSQAPWDRSNYGYTF

j_call: TRBJ2-7
clone_size: .
d_call: .
v_call: TRBV9
cdr3_nt: TGTGCCAGCAGAGAGGGGATCTCCTACGAGCAGTACTTC
cdr3_aa: CASREGISYEQYF

j_call: TRBJ1-1
clone_size: many
d_call: .
v_call: TRBV10-1
cdr3_nt: TGCGCCAGCAGTGAGCAAAGGGAAACTGAAGCTTTCTTT
cdr3_aa: CASSEQRETEAFF

j_call: TRBJ1-1
clone_size: many
d_call: TRBD1
v_call: TRBV10-3
cdr3_nt: TGTGCCATCAGCCGAAGACAGGGGTCGACTGAAGCTTTCTTT
cdr3_aa: CAISRRQGSTEAFF

j_call: TRBJ2-5
clone_size: many
d_call: .
v_call: TRBV5-6
cdr3_nt: TGTGCCAGCAGCTTGACCGTTGGGGCAGGGGAGGGAGAGACCCAGTACTTC
cdr3_aa: CASSLTVGAGEGETQYF

j_call: TRBJ1-6
clone_size: few
d_call: TRBD1
v_call: TRBV7-2
cdr3_nt: TGTGCCAGCAGCTTAAACCGGGACAGATCACCCCTCCACTTT
cdr3_aa: CASSLNRDRSPLHF

j_call: TRBJ1-6
clone_size: many
d_call: .
v_call: TRBV7-7
cdr3_nt: TGTGCCGACACTGCCGGCAGTACTCGATATTCACCCCTCCACTTT
cdr3_aa: CADTAGSTRYSPLHF

j_call: TRBJ2-7
clone_size: .
d_call: TRBD2
v_call: TRBV15
cdr3_nt: TGTGCCACCAGCAGAGCTAGCGGTGTATACGAGCAGTACTTC
cdr3_aa: CATSRASGVYEQYF

j_call: TRBJ1-4
clone_size: .
d_call: .
v_call: TRBV20-1
cdr3_nt: TGCAGTGCTAGAGATTTCCAGGGATCACAGGAAAAACTGTTTTTT
cdr3_aa: CSARDFQGSQEKLFF